Listed below are T cell receptor beta chains from one sample, sequenced in a study of cytomegalovirus exposure and HLA in healthy donors. Data came from immunoSEQ multiplex PCR; TCRdb stores just in-frame clones and leaves some out. The repertoire holds around 150,000 clones, roughly four fifths seen once, with over 0.95% in the top ten. Sequencing was performed on PBMCs. Receptors were obtained from a woman between 40 and 55 years old in good health and CMV-seronegative. The CDR3 runs from the conserved cysteine through the conserved F or W. The order of the fields is D gene, V gene, J gene, clone size, CDR3 DNA, CDR3 protein. D genes are given only for firm matches. Rows may omit the clone size; those that give it use once, few, many or a size class.

d_gene: .
v_gene: TRBV21-1
j_gene: TRBJ2-7
abundance: .
CDR3nt: TGTGCCAGCAGCAAAGACCACATTTTCTACGAGCAGTACTTC
CDR3aa: CASSKDHIFYEQYF

d_gene: TRBD2
v_gene: TRBV2
j_gene: TRBJ2-1
abundance: .
CDR3nt: TGTGCCAGCAGTTACGGACTAGCGGACCCTGAGCAGTTCTTC
CDR3aa: CASSYGLADPEQFF

d_gene: .
v_gene: TRBV6-6
j_gene: TRBJ2-1
abundance: .
CDR3nt: TGTGCCAGCAGTTACTCGCGGAATGAGCAGTTCTTC
CDR3aa: CASSYSRNEQFF

d_gene: TRBD2
v_gene: TRBV27
j_gene: TRBJ2-1
abundance: .
CDR3nt: TGTGCCAGCAGTTTATCCCCCCCCCTAGCGGGAGGGGAGCAGTTCTTC
CDR3aa: CASSLSPPLAGGEQFF

d_gene: .
v_gene: TRBV27
j_gene: TRBJ2-6
abundance: .
CDR3nt: TGTGCCAGCAGGCCCGGTTGGAGGGAGGCTCAATGGGCCAACGTCCTGACTTTC
CDR3aa: CASRPGWREAQWANVLTF

d_gene: TRBD1
v_gene: TRBV2
j_gene: TRBJ2-7
abundance: .
CDR3nt: TGTGCCAGCAAGGGCCCGGGACAGGCCCACGAGCAGTACTTC
CDR3aa: CASKGPGQAHEQYF

d_gene: TRBD2
v_gene: TRBV5-4
j_gene: TRBJ2-5
abundance: .
CDR3nt: TGTGCCAGCAGTGGGCGAGGACTAGCGGAACTCCAAGAGACCCAGTACTTC
CDR3aa: CASSGRGLAELQETQYF

d_gene: .
v_gene: TRBV5-8
j_gene: TRBJ1-1
abundance: .
CDR3nt: TGTGCCAGCAGCTTGATCAGGGGCTTTTTGCTCAACACTGAAGCTTTCTTT
CDR3aa: CASSLIRGFLLNTEAFF

d_gene: TRBD1
v_gene: TRBV6-5
j_gene: TRBJ2-5
abundance: .
CDR3nt: TGTGCCAGCAGTTACGGGACAGGGCCTTACCAAGAGACCCAGTACTTC
CDR3aa: CASSYGTGPYQETQYF

d_gene: TRBD2
v_gene: TRBV6-1
j_gene: TRBJ2-2
abundance: .
CDR3nt: TGTGCCAGCAGTGAACTACCACTAGCGGGAGACACCGGGGAGCTGTTTTTT
CDR3aa: CASSELPLAGDTGELFF

d_gene: .
v_gene: TRBV29-1
j_gene: TRBJ1-2
abundance: .
CDR3nt: TGCAGCGTTGAAAGAGAGACAGGACCCTATGGCTACACCTTC
CDR3aa: CSVERETGPYGYTF

d_gene: TRBD2
v_gene: TRBV5-1
j_gene: TRBJ2-1
abundance: .
CDR3nt: TGCGCCAGCAGCCCGACAGCGGGGGACCTATCCTACAATGAGCAGTTCTTC
CDR3aa: CASSPTAGDLSYNEQFF

d_gene: .
v_gene: TRBV12-5
j_gene: TRBJ2-3
abundance: .
CDR3nt: TGTGCTAGTGGTTTGGTACAGCACACAGATACGCAGTATTTT
CDR3aa: CASGLVQHTDTQYF

d_gene: TRBD1
v_gene: TRBV15
j_gene: TRBJ1-1
abundance: .
CDR3nt: TGTGCCACCAGCAGAGGAGGGGGCCTGGGCACTGAAGCTTTCTTT
CDR3aa: CATSRGGGLGTEAFF

d_gene: .
v_gene: TRBV6-1
j_gene: TRBJ1-4
abundance: .
CDR3nt: TGTGCCAGCATCGGTCTTTTCAATGAAAAACTGTTTTTT
CDR3aa: CASIGLFNEKLFF

d_gene: TRBD1
v_gene: TRBV19
j_gene: TRBJ1-5
abundance: .
CDR3nt: TGTGCCAGTAGTCGGGACAGGGGGTTTAGCAATCAGCCCCAGCATTTT
CDR3aa: CASSRDRGFSNQPQHF

d_gene: .
v_gene: TRBV5-6
j_gene: TRBJ2-7
abundance: .
CDR3nt: TGTGCCAGCAGCTTGGTCCATTCCTACGAGCAGTACTTC
CDR3aa: CASSLVHSYEQYF

d_gene: .
v_gene: TRBV28
j_gene: TRBJ1-2
abundance: .
CDR3nt: TGTGCCAGCAGTGAGGGAGAAGGACTGGTGCACCGTGACCTTTCCTATGGCTACACCTTC
CDR3aa: CASSEGEGLVHRDLSYGYTF

d_gene: TRBD2
v_gene: TRBV4-2
j_gene: TRBJ2-3
abundance: .
CDR3nt: TGTGCCAGCAGCCAACCTAGCGGGAGGGCCAAAGATACGCAGTATTTT
CDR3aa: CASSQPSGRAKDTQYF

d_gene: TRBD1
v_gene: TRBV30
j_gene: TRBJ1-2
abundance: .
CDR3nt: TGTGCCTGGAGTACACAGGGGAGAAGTGGCTACACCTTC
CDR3aa: CAWSTQGRSGYTF

d_gene: .
v_gene: TRBV18
j_gene: TRBJ2-2
abundance: .
CDR3nt: TGTGCCAGCTCACCAAGAAGTGAGACCGGGGAGCTGTTTTTT
CDR3aa: CASSPRSETGELFF

d_gene: .
v_gene: TRBV27
j_gene: TRBJ1-1
abundance: once
CDR3nt: TGTGCCAGCCGAGGGGCGGGGCTTTGGACCCTGCTTTGG
CDR3aa: CASRGAGLWTLLW

d_gene: .
v_gene: TRBV19
j_gene: TRBJ1-5
abundance: .
CDR3nt: TGTGCCAGTAGCCTGGGGGGGGCACAGGGCTATAATCAGCCCCAGCATTTT
CDR3aa: CASSLGGAQGYNQPQHF

d_gene: TRBD2
v_gene: TRBV29-1
j_gene: TRBJ2-5
abundance: .
CDR3nt: TGCAGCGTTGCCGGGACTAGTAGAGAGACCCAGTACTTC
CDR3aa: CSVAGTSRETQYF

d_gene: .
v_gene: TRBV6-6
j_gene: TRBJ1-4
abundance: once
CDR3nt: TGTGCCAGCAGCCCCAGCTCCAGAGAGGTGTTTTTT
CDR3aa: CASSPSSREVFF

d_gene: TRBD1
v_gene: TRBV28
j_gene: TRBJ2-5
abundance: .
CDR3nt: TGTGCCAGCAGCCCCGGACAGGTGCTACAAGAGACCCAGTACTTC
CDR3aa: CASSPGQVLQETQYF

d_gene: TRBD1
v_gene: TRBV6-1
j_gene: TRBJ1-5
abundance: few
CDR3nt: TGTGCCAGCACCCAAGAGGGACAGGCCAATCAGCCCCAGCATTTT
CDR3aa: CASTQEGQANQPQHF

d_gene: .
v_gene: TRBV29-1
j_gene: TRBJ1-3
abundance: .
CDR3nt: TGCAGCGTGGGACACTCTGGAAACACCATATATTTT
CDR3aa: CSVGHSGNTIYF